The T cell receptor beta chain described here comes from a study of cytomegalovirus exposure and HLA in healthy donors. In germline, CDR1 is SGHRS, CDR2 YFSETQ. V lost 6 bases and J lost 14, with 19 bases in between. The CDR3 runs 12 residues. 13 Jbeta primers and 60 Vbeta primers were used for the PCR. The protocol was immunoSEQ multiplex PCR, while the TCRdb copy is restricted to in-frame clones and leaves out a portion. The table lists under 200,000 clones, around 80% of them singletons. The sample was PBMCs. This sequence originates from a female donor in good health and CMV-seronegative. V gene TRBV5-1 combines with J gene TRBJ2-3; TRBD2 might be the D (5 bases). In DNA form, the CDR3 reads TGCGCCAGCAACGATGGACCGGGGTCAGTGTATTTT. It translates to CASNDGPGSVYF.